This T cell receptor beta chain was captured by sequencing in a study of identical twins. This CDR3 is built from 14 residues. CDR1 is DFQATT, CDR2 SNEGSKA, per germline (reference sequence). The ends were cut back, 3 bases at V and 4 bases at J, with 12 bases in the middle. Healthy Caucasians supplied all donations. Template switching added a universal primer binding site, and final cDNA carried unique molecular identifiers. TCRdb ran MiXCR on the 5' RACE reads and lists one entry per CDR3 protein. The sample includes 400,000 to 600,000 distinct CDR3 sequences, 20% to 25% of them seen just once. The sample also formed part of further work on yellow fever vaccine responses in identical twins. That source notes: A vaccine T cell response that seemed partly convergent and partly personalized was reported in twins.

This TCR derives from a woman under 30 in good health. V gene TRBV20-1 combines with J gene TRBJ2-2; D may correspond to TRBD1 or TRBD2 (5 bases each). Sequenced sample: CD4+ T cells sorted from blood. The CDR3 DNA sequence: TGCAGTGCTAGCGGGGACCCGAGCACCGGGGAGCTGTTTTTT. This gives the protein CSASGDPSTGELFF.